Presented here are 4 T cell receptor beta chains from one specimen sequenced in a study of shared T cell receptors in the human thymus. The repertoire was sequenced with immunoSEQ multiplex PCR; TCRdb's copy has only in-frame clones and lacks some. Of hundreds of thousands of clones listed, 85% to 95% are singletons. The specimen was thymocytes. Receptors originate from a human donor.

The chain uses TRBV5-4 and TRBJ2-7; no reliable D call. Germline CDR1 SGHNT, CDR2 YYREEE (reference sequence). The ends were cut back, 4 bases at V and 4 bases at J, with 15 bases in the middle. The CDR3 is 14 residues long. CDR3 loop: CASSRHPLLYEQYF. In DNA form, the CDR3 reads TGTGCCAGCAGCCGCCACCCACTGTTGTACGAGCAGTACTTC.

The rearrangement links TRBV28 to TRBJ2-7; TRBD1 matches 8 bases. Per germline, CDR1 MDHEN and CDR2 SYDVKM. There are 14 residues in the CDR3. Trimming at V came to 2 bases and at J to 4 bases, leaving 4 bases not matched to a gene. CDR3 amino acids: CASSLGDRFYEQYF. The CDR3 DNA reads as TGTGCCAGCAGTTTAGGGGACAGGTTTTACGAGCAGTACTTC.

This chain connects TRBV27 to TRBJ2-7; 13 bases are shared with TRBD2. The CDR3 is made up of 15 amino acids. J gave up 3 bases and V 6 bases, and 5 bases lay outside the gene matches. Per the germline V gene, CDR1 is MNHEY and CDR2 is SMNVEV (reference sequence). In DNA form, the CDR3 reads TGTGCCAGCAGGGGACTAGCGGGGACAAACTACGAGCAGTACTTC. Translated: CASRGLAGTNYEQYF.

The gene calls are TRBV27 and TRBJ2-3; D is uncertain. The CDR3 is made up of 11 amino acids. Trimming shortened V by 6 bases and J by 4 bases, and 5 bases separated the two germline ends. Germline V gives CDR1 MNHEY, CDR2 SMNVEV (reference sequence). The CDR3 nucleotides are TGTGCCAGCAGCCGATCAGATACGCAGTATTTT. Protein: CASSRSDTQYF.